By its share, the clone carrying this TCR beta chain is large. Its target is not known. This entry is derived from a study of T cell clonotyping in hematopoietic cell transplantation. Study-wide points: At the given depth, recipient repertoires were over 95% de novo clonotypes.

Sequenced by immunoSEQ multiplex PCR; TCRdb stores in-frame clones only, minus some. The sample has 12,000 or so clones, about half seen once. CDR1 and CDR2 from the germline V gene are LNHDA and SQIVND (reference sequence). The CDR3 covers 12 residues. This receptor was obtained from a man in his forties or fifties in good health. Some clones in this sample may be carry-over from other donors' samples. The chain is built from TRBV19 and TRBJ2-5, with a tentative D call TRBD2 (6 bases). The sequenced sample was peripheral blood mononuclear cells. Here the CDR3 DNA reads TGTGCGACGGGGGAGAACCAAGAGACCCAGTACTTC. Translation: CATGENQETQYF.